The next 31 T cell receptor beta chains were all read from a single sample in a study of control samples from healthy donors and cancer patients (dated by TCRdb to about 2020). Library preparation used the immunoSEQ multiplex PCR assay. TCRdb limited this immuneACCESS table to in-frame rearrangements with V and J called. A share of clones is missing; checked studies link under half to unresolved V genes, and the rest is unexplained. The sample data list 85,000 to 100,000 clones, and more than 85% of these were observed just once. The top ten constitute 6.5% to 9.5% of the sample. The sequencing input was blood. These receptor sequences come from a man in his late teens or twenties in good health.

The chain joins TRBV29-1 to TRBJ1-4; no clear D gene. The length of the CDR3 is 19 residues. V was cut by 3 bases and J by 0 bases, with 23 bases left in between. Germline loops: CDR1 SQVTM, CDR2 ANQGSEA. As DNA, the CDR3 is TGCAGCGTTGAGGCATGGTTAACGGATGATATGGCAACTAATGAAAAACTGTTTTTT. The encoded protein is CSVEAWLTDDMATNEKLFF.

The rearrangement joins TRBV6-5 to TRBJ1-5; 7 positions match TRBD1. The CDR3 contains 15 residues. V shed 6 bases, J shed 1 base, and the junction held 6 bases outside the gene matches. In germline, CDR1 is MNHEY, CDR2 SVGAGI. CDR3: CASSKQGYSNQPQHF. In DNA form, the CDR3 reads TGTGCCAGCAGCAAACAGGGGTACAGCAATCAGCCCCAGCATTTT.

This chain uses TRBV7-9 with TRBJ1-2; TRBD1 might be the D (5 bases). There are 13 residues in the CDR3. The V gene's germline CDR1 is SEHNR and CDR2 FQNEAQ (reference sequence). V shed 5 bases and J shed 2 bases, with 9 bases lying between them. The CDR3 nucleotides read TGTGCCAGCAGCCCTAAGGGGAACTATGGCTACACCTTC. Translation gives CASSPKGNYGYTF.

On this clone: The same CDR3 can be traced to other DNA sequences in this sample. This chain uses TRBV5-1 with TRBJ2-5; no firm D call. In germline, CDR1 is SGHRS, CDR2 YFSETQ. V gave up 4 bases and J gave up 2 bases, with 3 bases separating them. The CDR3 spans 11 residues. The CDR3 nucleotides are TGCGCCAGCAGCCAACAAGAGACCCAGTACTTC. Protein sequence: CASSQQETQYF.

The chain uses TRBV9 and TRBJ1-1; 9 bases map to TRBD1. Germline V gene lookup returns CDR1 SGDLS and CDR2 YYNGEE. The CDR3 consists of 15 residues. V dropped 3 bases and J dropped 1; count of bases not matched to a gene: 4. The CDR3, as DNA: TGTGCCAGCAGCGCTCGGACAGGGGCGAACACTGAAGCTTTCTTT. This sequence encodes CASSARTGANTEAFF.

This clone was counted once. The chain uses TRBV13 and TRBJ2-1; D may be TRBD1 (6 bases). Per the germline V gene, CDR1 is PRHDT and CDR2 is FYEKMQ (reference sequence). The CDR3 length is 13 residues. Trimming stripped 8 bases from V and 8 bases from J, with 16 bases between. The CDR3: CASYNRVDHEQFF. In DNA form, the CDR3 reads TGTGCCAGCTACAACAGGGTCGACCATGAGCAGTTCTTC.

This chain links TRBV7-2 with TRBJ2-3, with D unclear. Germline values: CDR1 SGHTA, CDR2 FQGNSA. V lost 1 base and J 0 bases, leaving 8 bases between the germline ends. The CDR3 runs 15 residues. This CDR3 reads CASSLDSSSTDTQYF. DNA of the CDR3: TGTGCCAGCAGCTTAGACAGCTCTAGCACAGATACGCAGTATTTT.

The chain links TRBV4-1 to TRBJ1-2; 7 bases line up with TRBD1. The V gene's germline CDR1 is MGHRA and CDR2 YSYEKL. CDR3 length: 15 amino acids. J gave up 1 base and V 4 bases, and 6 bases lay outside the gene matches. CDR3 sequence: CASSPYRTGNYGYTF. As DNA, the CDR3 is TGCGCCAGCAGCCCCTACCGGACAGGTAACTATGGCTACACCTTC.

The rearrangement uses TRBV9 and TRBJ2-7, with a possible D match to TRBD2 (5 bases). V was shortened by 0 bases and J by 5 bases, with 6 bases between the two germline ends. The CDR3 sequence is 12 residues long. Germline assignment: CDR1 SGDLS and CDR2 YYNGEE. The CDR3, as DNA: TGTGCCAGCAGCGTAGACGGGGACGAGCAGTACTTC. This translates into CASSVDGDEQYF.

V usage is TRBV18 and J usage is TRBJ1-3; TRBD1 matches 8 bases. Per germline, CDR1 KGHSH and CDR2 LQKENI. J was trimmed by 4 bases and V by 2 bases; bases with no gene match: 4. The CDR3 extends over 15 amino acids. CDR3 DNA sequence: TGTGCCAGCTCACCAAATGACAGGGGCGGAAACACCATATATTTT. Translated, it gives CASSPNDRGGNTIYF.

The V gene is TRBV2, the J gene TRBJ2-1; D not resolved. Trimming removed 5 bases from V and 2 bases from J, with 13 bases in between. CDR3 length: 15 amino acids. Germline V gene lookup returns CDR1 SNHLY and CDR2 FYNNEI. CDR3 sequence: CASSLGLGTYNEQFF. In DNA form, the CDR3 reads TGTGCCAGCAGTCTTGGGCTGGGGACCTACAATGAGCAGTTCTTC.

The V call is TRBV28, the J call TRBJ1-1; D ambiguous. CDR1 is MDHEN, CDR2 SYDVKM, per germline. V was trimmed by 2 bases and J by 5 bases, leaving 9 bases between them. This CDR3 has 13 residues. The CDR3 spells CASSLGPSTEAFF. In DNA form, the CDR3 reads TGTGCCAGCAGTTTAGGACCGTCGACTGAAGCTTTCTTT.

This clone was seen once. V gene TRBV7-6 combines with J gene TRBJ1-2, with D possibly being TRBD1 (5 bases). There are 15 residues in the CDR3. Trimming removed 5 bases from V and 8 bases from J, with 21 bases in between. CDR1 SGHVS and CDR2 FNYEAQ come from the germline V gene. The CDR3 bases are TGTGCCAGCAGCCCCCGTCTGGGGGACTCTGGGGGCTACACCTTC. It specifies CASSPRLGDSGGYTF. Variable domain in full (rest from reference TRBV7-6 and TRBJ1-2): GAGVSQSPRYKVTKRGQDVALRCDPISGHVSLYWYRQALGQGPEFLTYFNYEAQQDKSGLPNDRFSAERPEGSISTLTIQRTEQRDSAMYRCASSPRLGDSGGYTFGSGTRLTVV.

CDR3 sequence (DNA): TGTGCCAGCAGCGGCCGGGACAGGTCATACACTGAAGCTTTCTTT. This gives the protein CASSGRDRSYTEAFF. The chain combines TRBV7-9 with TRBJ1-1; 8 bases align to TRBD1. The germline gives CDR1 SEHNR, CDR2 FQNEAQ (reference sequence). Trimming at V came to 5 bases and at J to 3 bases, leaving 8 bases not matched to a gene. The CDR3 covers 15 residues. The entire variable domain, with the rest obtained from reference TRBV7-9 and TRBJ1-1, is as follows: DTGVSQNPRHKITKRGQNVTFRCDPISEHNRLYWYRQTLGQGPEFLTYFQNEAQLEKSRLLSDRFSAERPKGSFSTLEIQRTEQGDSAMYLCASSGRDRSYTEAFFGQGTRLTVV.

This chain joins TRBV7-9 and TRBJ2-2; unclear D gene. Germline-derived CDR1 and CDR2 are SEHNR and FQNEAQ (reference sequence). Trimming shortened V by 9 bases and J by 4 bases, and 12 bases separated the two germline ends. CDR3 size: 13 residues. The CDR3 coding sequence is TGTGCCAGTGACTTTCCAGCCACCGGGGAGCTGTTTTTT. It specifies CASDFPATGELFF.

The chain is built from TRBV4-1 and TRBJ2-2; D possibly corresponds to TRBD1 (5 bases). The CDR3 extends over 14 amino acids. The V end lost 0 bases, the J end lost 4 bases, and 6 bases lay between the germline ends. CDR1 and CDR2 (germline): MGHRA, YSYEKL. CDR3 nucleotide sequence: TGCGCCAGCAGCCAAGAAGGGGTCACCGGGGAGCTGTTTTTT. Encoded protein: CASSQEGVTGELFF.

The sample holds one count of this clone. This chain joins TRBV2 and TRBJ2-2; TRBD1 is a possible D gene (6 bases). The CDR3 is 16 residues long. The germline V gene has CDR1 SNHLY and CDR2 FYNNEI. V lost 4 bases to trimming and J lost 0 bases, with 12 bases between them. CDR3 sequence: CASSAPRTANTGELFF. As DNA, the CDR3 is TGTGCCAGCAGTGCGCCGCGGACAGCGAACACCGGGGAGCTGTTTTTT.

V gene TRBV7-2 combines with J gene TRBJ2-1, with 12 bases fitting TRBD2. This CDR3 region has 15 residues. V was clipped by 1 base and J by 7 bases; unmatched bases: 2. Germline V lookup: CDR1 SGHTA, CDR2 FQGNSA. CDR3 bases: TGTGCCAGCAGCTTAGGACTAGCGGGAGTAAATGAGCAGTTCTTC. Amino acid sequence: CASSLGLAGVNEQFF.

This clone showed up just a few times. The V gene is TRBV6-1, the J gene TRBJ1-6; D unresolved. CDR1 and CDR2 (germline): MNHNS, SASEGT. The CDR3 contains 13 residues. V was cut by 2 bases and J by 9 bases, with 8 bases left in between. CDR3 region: CASSEKEASPLHF. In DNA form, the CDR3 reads TGTGCCAGCAGTGAAAAGGAGGCTTCACCCCTCCACTTT.

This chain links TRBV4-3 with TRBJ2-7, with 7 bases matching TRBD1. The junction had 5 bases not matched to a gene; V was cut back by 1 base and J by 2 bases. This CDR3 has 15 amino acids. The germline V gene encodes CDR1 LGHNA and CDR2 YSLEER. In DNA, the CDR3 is TGCGCCAGCAGCCAAGTTACAGGGGACGCCTACGAGCAGTACTTC. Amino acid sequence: CASSQVTGDAYEQYF.

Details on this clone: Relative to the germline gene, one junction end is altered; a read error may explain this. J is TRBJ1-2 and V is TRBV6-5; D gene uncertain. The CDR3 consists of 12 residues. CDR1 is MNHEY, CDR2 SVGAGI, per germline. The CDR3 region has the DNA TGTGCCAGCAGTTACGATTGGAGTCATCTCGACTTC. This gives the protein CASSYDWSHLDF.

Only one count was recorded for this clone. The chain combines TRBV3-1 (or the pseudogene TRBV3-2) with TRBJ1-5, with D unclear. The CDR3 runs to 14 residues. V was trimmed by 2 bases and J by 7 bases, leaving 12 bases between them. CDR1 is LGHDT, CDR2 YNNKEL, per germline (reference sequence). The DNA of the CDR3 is TGTGCCAGCAGCCAATTCGAGGTCGGACAGCCCCAGCATTTT. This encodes CASSQFEVGQPQHF.

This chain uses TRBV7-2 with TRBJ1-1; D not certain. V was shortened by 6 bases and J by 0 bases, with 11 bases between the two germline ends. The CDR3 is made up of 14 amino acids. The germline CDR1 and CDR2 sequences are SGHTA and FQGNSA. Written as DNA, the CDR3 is TGTGCCAGCAGTTCAACACGGTTGAACACTGAAGCTTTCTTT. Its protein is CASSSTRLNTEAFF. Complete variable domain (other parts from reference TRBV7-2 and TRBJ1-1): GAGVSQSPSNKVTEKGKDVELRCDPISGHTALYWYRQSLGQGLEFLIYFQGNSAPDKSGLPSDRFSAERTGGSVSTLTIQRTQQEDSAVYLCASSSTRLNTEAFFGQGTRLTVV.

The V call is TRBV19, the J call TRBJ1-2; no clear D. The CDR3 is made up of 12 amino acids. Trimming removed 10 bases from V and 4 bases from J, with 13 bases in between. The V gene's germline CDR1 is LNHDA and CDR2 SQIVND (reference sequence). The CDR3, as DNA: TGTGCCAACCTAACAGCGGGCTATGGCTACACCTTC. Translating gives CANLTAGYGYTF.

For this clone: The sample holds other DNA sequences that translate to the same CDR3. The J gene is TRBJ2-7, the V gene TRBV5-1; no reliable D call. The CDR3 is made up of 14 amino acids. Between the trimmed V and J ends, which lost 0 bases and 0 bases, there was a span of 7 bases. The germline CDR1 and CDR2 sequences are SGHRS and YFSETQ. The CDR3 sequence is CASSLAGSSYEQYF. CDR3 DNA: TGCGCCAGCAGCTTGGCCGGCAGCTCCTACGAGCAGTACTTC.

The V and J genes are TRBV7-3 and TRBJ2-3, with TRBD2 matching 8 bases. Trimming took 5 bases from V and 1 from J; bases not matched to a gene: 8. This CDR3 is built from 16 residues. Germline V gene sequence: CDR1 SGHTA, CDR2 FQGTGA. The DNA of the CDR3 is TGTGCCAGCAGCCCGGGGGGGCTCGTTGGCACAGATACGCAGTATTTT. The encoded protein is CASSPGGLVGTDTQYF.

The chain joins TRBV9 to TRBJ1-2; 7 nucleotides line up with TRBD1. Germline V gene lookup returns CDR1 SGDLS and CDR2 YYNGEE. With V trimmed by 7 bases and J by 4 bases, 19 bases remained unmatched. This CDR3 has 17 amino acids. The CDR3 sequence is CASSGTGEQGTGYGYTF. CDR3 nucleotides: TGTGCCAGCTCGGGGACCGGTGAACAGGGGACGGGCTATGGCTACACCTTC.

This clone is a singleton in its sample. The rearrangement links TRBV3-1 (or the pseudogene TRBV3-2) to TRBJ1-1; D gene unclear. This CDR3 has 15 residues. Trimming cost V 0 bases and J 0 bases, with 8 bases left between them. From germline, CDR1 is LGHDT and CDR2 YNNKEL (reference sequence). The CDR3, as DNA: TGTGCCAGCAGCCAAGATCATGGGGTGAACACTGAAGCTTTCTTT. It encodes CASSQDHGVNTEAFF.

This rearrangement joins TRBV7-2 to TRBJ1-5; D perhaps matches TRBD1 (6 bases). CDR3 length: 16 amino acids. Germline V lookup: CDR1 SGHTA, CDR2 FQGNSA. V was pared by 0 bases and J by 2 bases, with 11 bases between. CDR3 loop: CASSLATGAGNQPQHF. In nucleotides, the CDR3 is TGTGCCAGCAGCTTAGCGACGGGGGCGGGCAATCAGCCCCAGCATTTT.

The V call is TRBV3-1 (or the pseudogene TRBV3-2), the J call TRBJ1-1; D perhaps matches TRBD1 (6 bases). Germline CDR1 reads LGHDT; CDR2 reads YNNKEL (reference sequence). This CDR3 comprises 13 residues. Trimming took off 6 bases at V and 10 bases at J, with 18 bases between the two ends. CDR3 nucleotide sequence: TGTGCCAGCAGGGCGACAGGAACCCAACGAGCTTTCTTT. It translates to CASRATGTQRAFF.

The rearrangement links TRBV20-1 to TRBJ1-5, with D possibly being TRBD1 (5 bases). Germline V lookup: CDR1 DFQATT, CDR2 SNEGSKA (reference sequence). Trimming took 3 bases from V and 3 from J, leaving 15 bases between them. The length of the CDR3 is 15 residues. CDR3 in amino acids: CSASYPGPNNQPQHF. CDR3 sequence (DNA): TGCAGTGCTAGTTATCCGGGACCGAACAATCAGCCCCAGCATTTT.